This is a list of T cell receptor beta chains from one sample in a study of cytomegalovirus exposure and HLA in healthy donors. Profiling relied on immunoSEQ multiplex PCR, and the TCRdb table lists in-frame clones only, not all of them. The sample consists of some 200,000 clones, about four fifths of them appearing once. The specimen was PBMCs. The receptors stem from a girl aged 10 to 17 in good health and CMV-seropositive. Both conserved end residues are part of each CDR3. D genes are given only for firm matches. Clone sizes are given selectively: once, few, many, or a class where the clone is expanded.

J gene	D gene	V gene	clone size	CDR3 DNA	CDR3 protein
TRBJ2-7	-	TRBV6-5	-	TGTGCCAGCAGCCGAGGGCAATACGAGCAGTACTTC	CASSRGQYEQYF
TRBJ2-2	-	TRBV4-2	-	TGTGCCAGCAGCCCCCGGTACGATACCGGGGAGCTGTTTTTT	CASSPRYDTGELFF
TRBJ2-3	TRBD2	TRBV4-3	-	TGCGCCAGCAGCCTCCTGGGGGGGGTCACAGATACGCAGTATTTT	CASSLLGGVTDTQYF
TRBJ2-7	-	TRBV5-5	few	TGTGCCAGCAGCTTGTTTCGGGGAAACGAGCAGTACTTC	CASSLFRGNEQYF
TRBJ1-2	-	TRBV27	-	TGTGCCAGCAGTTTAAGGATGGGGGGTAACTATGGCTACACCTTC	CASSLRMGGNYGYTF
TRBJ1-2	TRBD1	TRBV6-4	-	TGTGCCAGGGCCGTGACAGGGAAATGGAATGGCTACACCTTC	CARAVTGKWNGYTF
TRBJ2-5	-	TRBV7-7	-	TGTGCCAGCACCCCCGTGGCAGTTGGGGGGGAGACCCAGTACTTC	CASTPVAVGGETQYF
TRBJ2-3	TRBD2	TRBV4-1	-	TGCGCCAGCAGCCTGGTTAGCGGGGGGGCGTCCAGCACAGATACGCAGTATTTT	CASSLVSGGASSTDTQYF
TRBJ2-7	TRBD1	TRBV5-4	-	TGTGCCAGCAGCTTAGAACAGGGGGACTACGAGCAGTACTTC	CASSLEQGDYEQYF
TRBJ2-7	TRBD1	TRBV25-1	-	TGTGCCAGTCGGGGACAGGGGGACGAGCAGTACTTC	CASRGQGDEQYF
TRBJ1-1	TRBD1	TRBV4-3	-	TGCGCCAGCAGTGGACAGGGGAACACTGAAGCTTTCTTT	CASSGQGNTEAFF
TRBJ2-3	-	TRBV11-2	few	TGTGCCAGCAGCTTAGTTGGAGGGGGCGGCACAGATACGCAGTATTTT	CASSLVGGGGTDTQYF
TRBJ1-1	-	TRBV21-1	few	TGTGCCAGCAGCGCTCGGACAGGAACTATGAACACTGAAGCTTTCTTT	CASSARTGTMNTEAFF
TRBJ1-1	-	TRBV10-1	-	TGCGCCAGCAGACCGACAGGAGAGAACACTGAAGCTTTCTTT	CASRPTGENTEAFF
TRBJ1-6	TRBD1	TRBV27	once	TGTGCCAGCAGTTTACGGACAGGGATTAATTCACCCCTCCACTTT	CASSLRTGINSPLHF
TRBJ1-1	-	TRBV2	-	TGTGCCAGCAGTGATCCGGGACTGATGAACACTGAAGCTTTCTTT	CASSDPGLMNTEAFF
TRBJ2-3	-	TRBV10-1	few	TGCGCCAGCAGCCCCGGGACTTCCCTCACAGATACGCAGTATTTT	CASSPGTSLTDTQYF
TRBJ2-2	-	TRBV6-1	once	TGTGCCAGCAGTGGCAGGATGAACACCGGGGAGCTGTTTTTT	CASSGRMNTGELFF
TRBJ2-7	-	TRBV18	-	TGTGCCAGCTCACCCGGGACACCTACGTACGAGCAGTACTTC	CASSPGTPTYEQYF
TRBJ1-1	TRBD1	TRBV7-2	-	TGTGCCAGCAGCTTTCGACAGGGGAACACTGAAGCTTTCTTT	CASSFRQGNTEAFF
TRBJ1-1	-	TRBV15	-	TGTGCCACCAGCAGAGTGGGTGGGGAGACTGAAGCTTTCTTT	CATSRVGGETEAFF
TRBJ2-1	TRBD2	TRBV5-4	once	TGTGCCAGCAGCTTGGTTGGCGGGGGAGAGCAGTTCTTC	CASSLVGGGEQFF
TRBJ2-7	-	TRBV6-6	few	TGTGCCAGCAGACCCCCGGGGTCCGAGCAGTACTTC	CASRPPGSEQYF
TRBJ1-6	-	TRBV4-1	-	TGCGCCAGCAGCCAAGCACATAGGACACCACCCAATTCACCCCTCCACTTT	CASSQAHRTPPNSPLHF
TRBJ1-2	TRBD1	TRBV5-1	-	TGCGCCAGCAGCTTGGTGTTCTATCAGGGGGCGCCAGGCGGCTACACCTTC	CASSLVFYQGAPGGYTF
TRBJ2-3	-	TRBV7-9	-	TGTTCCAGCAGCCCCGACCTCGCAGGGGATGGAGACACAGATACGCAGTATTTT	CSSSPDLAGDGDTDTQYF
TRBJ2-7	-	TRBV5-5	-	TGTGCCAGCAGCTTGGGACAGATCTCCTACGAGCAGTACTTC	CASSLGQISYEQYF
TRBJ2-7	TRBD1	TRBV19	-	TGTGCCAGTAGTTCTTGGGACAGGGCCTACGAGCAGTACTTC	CASSSWDRAYEQYF
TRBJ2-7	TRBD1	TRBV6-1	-	TGTGCCAGCAGGACACCGGGACAGGGGTACGAGCAGTACTTC	CASRTPGQGYEQYF
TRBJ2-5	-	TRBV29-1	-	TGCAGCGTTCTGCAGTCCCAAGAGACCCAGTACTTC	CSVLQSQETQYF
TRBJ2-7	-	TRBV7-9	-	TGTGCCAGCAGCTTGATGTTCCGGGGATCCACCTACGAGCAGTACTTC	CASSLMFRGSTYEQYF
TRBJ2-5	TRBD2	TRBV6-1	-	TGTGCCAGCATTAGCGGGGGGGAAGAGACCCAGTACTTC	CASISGGEETQYF
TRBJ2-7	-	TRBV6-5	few	TGTGCCAGCAGTGGCAGTACCCTCGAGCAGTACTTC	CASSGSTLEQYF
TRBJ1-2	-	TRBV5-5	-	TGTGCCAGCAGCTTGGCGGGAGACTCAGGCTATGGCTACACCTTC	CASSLAGDSGYGYTF
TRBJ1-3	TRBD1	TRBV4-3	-	TGCGCCAGCAGCCAAGCAGGGGGCTCTGGAAACACCATATATTTT	CASSQAGGSGNTIYF